A selection of T cell receptor beta chains follows, all from one sample in a study of cytomegalovirus exposure and HLA in healthy donors. Using immunoSEQ multiplex PCR, the repertoire was profiled, and TCRdb retains in-frame clones only, with some absent. The sample lists about 210,000 clones; 75% to 85% were seen once. The sequencing input was PBMCs. Receptor source: a woman aged 25-40 years in good health and CMV-seropositive. Both conserved end residues are trimmed from each CDR3.

TRBV28 | ASTPSLAGANQETQY
TRBV30 | AWSRSSGGYGANVLT
TRBV5-4 | ASSLVNREDSPLH
TRBV28 | ASRSGGPSTDTQY
TRBV9 | ASSKGQIDTGELF
TRBV19 | ASKAQRESYEQY
TRBV13 | ASSLETGGPYGYT
TRBV5-1 | ASSDTGGDLDEQY
TRBV11-3 | ASSPLAGVDTQY
TRBV7-9 | ASSFDRGSPEAF
TRBV30 | AWETSSYEQY
TRBV10-3 | ATGGSVGQETQY
TRBV2 | ASSGGLAGVYETQY
TRBV9 | ASSVTGTGDAEAF
TRBV4-3 | ASSQWGREGTEAF
TRBV13 | ASSPPDLTGGKNYGYT
TRBV30 | ARSGGARETQY
TRBV11-2 | ASSLGHRALEQY
TRBV30 | AWSHIGPLH
TRBV5-1 | ASSLGGHIYNSPLH
TRBV7-2 | ASSWGSSSYEQY
TRBV19 | ASSALSTEETQY
TRBV28 | ASSPDRTSNQPQH
TRBV5-5 | ASSGNPGTVTDTQY
TRBV28 | ASTPGVSGANVLT
TRBV4-3 | ASSQEGQGSGANVLT
TRBV5-1 | ASTTSGTSYNEQF
TRBV5-1 | ASSLDGRLNEKLF
TRBV11-3 | ASSQGGEAF
TRBV5-5 | ASSVGQGYSYEQY
TRBV4-1 | ASSPEALGTNYGYT
TRBV2 | ASTQGWKETQY
TRBV7-2 | ASSLQGGESYEQY
TRBV19 | ASSRQGAQGNTIY
TRBV5-1 | ASAIAGPGELF
TRBV7-6 | ASSLISGRGEQY
TRBV7-2 | ASSLAPGLAGARRHEQY
TRBV5-1 | ASSFLRTSGGGRGTDTQY
TRBV7-9 | ASLGREGPEQF
TRBV4-1 | ASSQDLRAVRETQY
TRBV2 | ASSVGRWAGEQY
TRBV7-3 | ASSLTGSGGGYT
TRBV7-9 | ASSPAGGIETQY
TRBV18 | ASSSIQGRNTEAF